The sequence of this T cell receptor beta chain was determined in a study of shared clonotypes between healthy human individuals. In regard to this clone: Its antigen is undetermined.

General observations from the study: Sorted-subset samples were not fully sequenced, rarefaction indicated. Several donors shared roughly 5% of their naive CD4 clonotypes. The four-donor shared clonotypes exceeded non-shared clonotypes in generation probability, with non-shared ones scoring lower.

In germline, CDR1 is SEHNR, CDR2 FQNEAQ (reference sequence). The CDR3 sequence is 14 residues long. V trimming: 1 base; J trimming: 9 bases; junction bases outside the gene matches: 5. Naive-designated CD8 cells lacked CD45RO, were positively enriched for CCR7, and omitted terminally differentiated effector memory CD45RA+ cells. The table came from immunoSEQ multiplex PCR; TCRdb's copy has only in-frame clones and leaves some out. Among more than 500,000 clones listed, roughly 95% were seen once. The receptor was isolated from a woman aged 30 to 39 in good health. The sample taken for sequencing was naive CD8+ T cells sorted from blood. The chain uses TRBV7-9 and TRBJ2-1; 8 positions match TRBD2. The CDR3 DNA reads TGTGCCAGCAGCTTAGGGACTAGCTTTCGTGAGCAGTTCTTC. This codes for CASSLGTSFREQFF.